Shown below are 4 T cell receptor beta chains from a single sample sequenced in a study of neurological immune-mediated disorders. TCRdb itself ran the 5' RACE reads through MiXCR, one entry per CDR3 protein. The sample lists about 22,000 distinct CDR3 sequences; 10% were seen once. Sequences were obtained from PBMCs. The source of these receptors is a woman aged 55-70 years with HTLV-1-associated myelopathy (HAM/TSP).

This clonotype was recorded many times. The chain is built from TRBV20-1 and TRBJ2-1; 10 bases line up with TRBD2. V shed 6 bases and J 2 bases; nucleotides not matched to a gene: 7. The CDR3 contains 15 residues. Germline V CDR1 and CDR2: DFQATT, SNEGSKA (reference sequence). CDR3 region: CSASGGTSAYNEQFF. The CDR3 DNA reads TGCAGTGCAAGCGGAGGGACTAGCGCCTACAATGAGCAGTTCTTC.

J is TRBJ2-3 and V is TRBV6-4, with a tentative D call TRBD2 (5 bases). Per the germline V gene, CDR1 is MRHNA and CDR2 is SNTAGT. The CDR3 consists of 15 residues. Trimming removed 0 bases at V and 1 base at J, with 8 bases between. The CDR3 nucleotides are TGTGCCAGCAGTGACTCGTCCGGGGGCACAGATACGCAGTATTTT. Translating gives CASSDSSGGTDTQYF.

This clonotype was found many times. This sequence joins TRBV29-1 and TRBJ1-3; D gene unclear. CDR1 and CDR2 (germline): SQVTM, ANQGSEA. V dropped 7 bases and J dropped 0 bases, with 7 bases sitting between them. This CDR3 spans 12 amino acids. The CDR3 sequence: CSGQTSGNTIYF. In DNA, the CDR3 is TGCAGCGGCCAAACCTCTGGAAACACCATATATTTT.

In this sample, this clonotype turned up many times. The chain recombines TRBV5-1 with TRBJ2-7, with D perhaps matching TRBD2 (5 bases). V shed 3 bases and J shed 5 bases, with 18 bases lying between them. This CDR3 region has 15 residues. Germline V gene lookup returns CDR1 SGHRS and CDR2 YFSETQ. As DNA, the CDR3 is TGCGCCAGCAGCTCCGGACTGCTTTTTGTCAACGAGCAGTACTTC. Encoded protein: CASSSGLLFVNEQYF.